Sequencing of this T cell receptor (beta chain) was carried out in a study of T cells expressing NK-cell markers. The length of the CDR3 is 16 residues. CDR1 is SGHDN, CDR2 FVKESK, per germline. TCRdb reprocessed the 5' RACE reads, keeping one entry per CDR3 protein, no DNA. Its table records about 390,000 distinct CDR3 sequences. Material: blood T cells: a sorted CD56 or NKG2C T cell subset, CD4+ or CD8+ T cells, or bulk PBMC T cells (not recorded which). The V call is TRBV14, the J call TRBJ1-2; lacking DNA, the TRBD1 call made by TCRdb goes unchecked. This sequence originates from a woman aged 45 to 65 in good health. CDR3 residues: CASSRGWDRANYGYTF.